This entry lists 7 T cell receptor beta chains sequenced from one sample in a study of blood T cell repertoires in COVID-19. Sequencing was performed with immunoSEQ multiplex PCR; in TCRdb, only in-frame clones are kept and a portion is missing. The data hold around 99,000 clones, with around 81% observed a single time. Sequenced input: peripheral blood. The receptors originated from a human donor in a cohort sampled during active or convalescent COVID-19.

The table lists this clone with a few counts. The V gene is TRBV28, the J gene TRBJ1-1; perhaps TRBD1 as D (6 bases). CDR1 is MDHEN, CDR2 SYDVKM, per germline. CDR3 length equals 12 residues. V was pared by 2 bases and J by 10 bases, with 11 bases between. The CDR3 nucleotides read TGTGCCAGCAGTTTAACAGGGTCAAGAGCTTTCTTT. Protein sequence: CASSLTGSRAFF.

This chain links TRBV4-2 with TRBJ1-1; D is possibly TRBD1 (5 bases). Trimming pared 3 bases from V and 2 bases from J, leaving 28 bases between. The CDR3 length is 20 residues. Germline lookup yields CDR1 LGHNA and CDR2 YNFKEQ. In nucleotides, the CDR3 is TGTGCCAGCAGCCACCCCACCGGGACTTCATCAATCGGCCTCAACACTGAAGCTTTCTTT. Translating it yields CASSHPTGTSSIGLNTEAFF.

In nucleotides, the CDR3 is TGTGCCAGCAGCACCGGACAGTCCTATGGCTACACCTTC. This gives the protein CASSTGQSYGYTF. This chain links TRBV5-5 with TRBJ1-2, with D possibly being TRBD1 (6 bases). The CDR3 consists of 13 residues. V lost 4 bases and J 4 bases, leaving 11 bases between the germline ends. CDR1 is SGHKS and CDR2 is YYEKEE in the germline V gene (reference sequence).

This chain links TRBV2 with TRBJ1-5; TRBD1 matches 7 bases. Germline CDR1 reads SNHLY; CDR2 reads FYNNEI. The CDR3 extends over 16 amino acids. V shed 1 base, J shed 2 bases, and the junction held 5 bases outside the gene matches. The CDR3 sequence: CASSEGQGRGNQPQHF. The CDR3 DNA reads TGTGCCAGCAGTGAAGGACAGGGTAGGGGCAATCAGCCCCAGCATTTT.

This clone has just a few counts. This chain uses TRBV5-6 with TRBJ2-1, with 10 positions matching TRBD2. Germline V lookup: CDR1 SGHDT, CDR2 YYEEEE. The CDR3 runs 16 residues. J gave up 2 bases and V 4 bases, and 6 bases lay outside the gene matches. The DNA of the CDR3 is TGTGCCAGCAGCCCGAGCGGGGGGGCCACCTACAATGAGCAGTTCTTC. Translating it yields CASSPSGGATYNEQFF.

This rearrangement joins TRBV6-1 to TRBJ1-1; 9 bases are shared with TRBD1. The CDR3 has 13 residues. Germline values: CDR1 MNHNS, CDR2 SASEGT. V was pared by 10 bases and J by 0 bases, with 3 bases of the junction left unmatched. CDR3 sequence reads: CATGQGMNTEAFF. Written as DNA, the CDR3 is TGTGCCACCGGACAGGGGATGAACACTGAAGCTTTCTTT.

The V call is TRBV4-1, the J call TRBJ1-5; the D gene is possibly TRBD1 (5 bases). The ends were cut back, 0 bases at V and 6 bases at J, with 12 bases in the middle. Per the germline V gene, CDR1 is MGHRA and CDR2 is YSYEKL. The CDR3 consists of 15 residues. The CDR3 DNA follows: TGCGCCAGCAGCCAAGACCGGGGGGTCGGTCAGCCCCAGCATTTT. Its translation is CASSQDRGVGQPQHF.